Listed below are T cell receptor beta chains from one sample, sequenced in a study of cytomegalovirus exposure and HLA in healthy donors. TCRdb's copy holds only in-frame clones and misses some; the assay was immunoSEQ multiplex PCR. Altogether 220,000 or so clones are present, 60% to 80% being singletons, with the ten largest covering approximately 3.9%. The sequenced material came from PBMCs. The source is a male donor in good health and CMV-seronegative. CDR3s include the opening cysteine and the closing phenylalanine or tryptophan. A D gene is named only where the DNA matches it firmly. A row's size may be missing; if present it is once, few, many or a size class.

V: TRBV6-1; D: -; size: once; J: TRBJ2-1; DNA: TGTGCCAGCAGTGTCTTAGCGGCCGAGCAGTTCTTC; CDR3: CASSVLAAEQFF
V: TRBV27; D: TRBD1; size: -; J: TRBJ1-2; DNA: TGTGCCAGCAGTTATCAGGGGGAGTATGGCTACACCTTC; CDR3: CASSYQGEYGYTF
V: TRBV4-1; D: -; size: -; J: TRBJ2-7; DNA: TGCGCCAGCAGCCAAGAACAGGGTTTCGTCTACGAGCAGTACTTC; CDR3: CASSQEQGFVYEQYF
V: TRBV9; D: TRBD2; size: few; J: TRBJ2-3; DNA: TGTGCCAGCAGCCTAAGCGGGAGGGAAGATACGCAGTATTTT; CDR3: CASSLSGREDTQYF
V: TRBV11-2; D: -; size: -; J: TRBJ2-7; DNA: TGTGCCAGCAGCTTAGTAGCCCAAATGTTCCTTCCTTCCGAGCAGTACTTC; CDR3: CASSLVAQMFLPSEQYF
V: TRBV30; D: TRBD2; size: -; J: TRBJ2-1; DNA: TGTGCCGGCCGTGGAGTACTAGCGGGAGGGGAGCAGTTCTTC; CDR3: CAGRGVLAGGEQFF
V: TRBV7-9; D: -; size: -; J: TRBJ1-2; DNA: TGTTCCAGCAGCTTTACAGGGTATGGCTACACCTTC; CDR3: CSSSFTGYGYTF
V: TRBV21-1; D: -; size: -; J: TRBJ2-1; DNA: TGTGCCAGCATGGGGACTAGCGGTTCCTACAATGAGCAGTTCTTC; CDR3: CASMGTSGSYNEQFF
V: TRBV5-1; D: -; size: -; J: TRBJ2-1; DNA: TGCGCCAGCACTTTCAGAGTAGGGGGAGAATCCTACAATGAGCAGTTCTTC; CDR3: CASTFRVGGESYNEQFF
V: TRBV2; D: TRBD2; size: -; J: TRBJ2-7; DNA: TGTGCCAGCAGCCAGGCCCCGGGAGGGTACGAGCAGTACTTC; CDR3: CASSQAPGGYEQYF
V: TRBV6-5; D: -; size: -; J: TRBJ2-5; DNA: TGTGCCAGCAGTTACGGGGAGGAGACCCAGTACTTC; CDR3: CASSYGEETQYF
V: TRBV7-9; D: -; size: -; J: TRBJ2-2; DNA: TGTGCCAGCAGTTCCTACCCCCCGAGACAGCCGAACACCGGGGAGCTGTTTTTT; CDR3: CASSSYPPRQPNTGELFF
V: TRBV4-1; D: -; size: -; J: TRBJ2-3; DNA: TGCGCCAGCAGCCCCAGGACAGATACGCAGTATTTT; CDR3: CASSPRTDTQYF
V: TRBV30; D: TRBD1; size: few; J: TRBJ1-5; DNA: TGTGCCTGGCGCGACAGGGAAGCCCTGAGCAATCAGCCCCAGCATTTT; CDR3: CAWRDREALSNQPQHF
V: TRBV7-3; D: TRBD2; size: -; J: TRBJ2-1; DNA: TGTGCCAGCAGCTTATTGACTAGCGATGAGCAGTTCTTC; CDR3: CASSLLTSDEQFF
V: TRBV7-3; D: -; size: -; J: TRBJ1-5; DNA: TGTGCCAGCAGCATCGTCGCCGTGGCAGGACTTGGCAATCAGCCCCAGCATTTT; CDR3: CASSIVAVAGLGNQPQHF
V: TRBV27; D: TRBD1; size: -; J: TRBJ2-7; DNA: TGTGCCAGCAGCCCGGGACAGGAAACCTACGAGCAGTACTTC; CDR3: CASSPGQETYEQYF
V: TRBV6-1; D: -; size: -; J: TRBJ1-2; DNA: TGTGCCAGCAGTGAAAGTCAGGGCGGCTATGGCTACACCTTC; CDR3: CASSESQGGYGYTF
V: TRBV2; D: -; size: -; J: TRBJ2-2; DNA: TGTGCCAGCATACAGGGCATTAACACCGGGGAGCTGTTTTTT; CDR3: CASIQGINTGELFF
V: TRBV29-1; D: -; size: -; J: TRBJ2-7; DNA: TGCAGCGTTGAAGCCCCCGACGAGGCCTACGAGCAGTACTTC; CDR3: CSVEAPDEAYEQYF
V: TRBV7-2; D: -; size: -; J: TRBJ2-5; DNA: TGTGCCAGCAGCCCGAGGAGGGCCAAGAGGACCCAGTACTTC; CDR3: CASSPRRAKRTQYF